This TCR beta chain is drawn from a study of blood T cell repertoires in COVID-19. Study-wide context: Spain, Italy and the United States supplied samples that represented acute and convalescent COVID-19.

In terms of age and location, participants ranged from about 18 to 100 years and lived in about 25 US areas. The recovered donors of Cohort 3 showed two negative PCRs, clearance, or symptom resolution. The CDR3 totals 13 residues. V was pared by 3 bases and J by 1 base, with 6 bases between. The germline gives CDR1 LGHDT, CDR2 YNNKEL (reference sequence). Generated by immunoSEQ multiplex PCR, the TCRdb table keeps only in-frame clones and is missing some. This table has some 160,000 clones, around 81% appearing once. This sequence joins TRBV3-1 (or the pseudogene TRBV3-2) and TRBJ1-1, with unresolved D. Sequencing used PBMCs or T cells enriched from blood (not recorded which). The TCR sequence derives from a middle-aged woman who had recovered from COVID-19. The CDR3 coding sequence is TGTGCCAGCAGCCAGATCAGGAACACTGAAGCTTTCTTT. Its translation is CASSQIRNTEAFF.